Listed below are T cell receptor beta chains from one sample, sequenced in a study of shared clonotypes between healthy human individuals. Assay: immunoSEQ multiplex PCR; the TCRdb copy retains only in-frame clones and omits some. The sample contains 1.4 million or so clones, around 98.5% of which appear only once. Input material: naive CD4+ T cells sorted from blood. The receptor source for this set is a man aged 25-45 years in good health. CDR3s include the opening cysteine and the closing phenylalanine or tryptophan. Fields, in order: J gene, clone size, V gene, D gene, CDR3 DNA, CDR3 protein. D genes are given only for firm matches. Clone sizes are given selectively: once, few, many, or a class where the clone is expanded.

j_gene: TRBJ2-7
abundance: once
v_gene: TRBV18
d_gene: TRBD2
CDR3nt: TGTGCCAGCTCACAAGGGACTAGCGGGCTGAACTTC
CDR3aa: CASSQGTSGLNF

j_gene: TRBJ2-1
abundance: .
v_gene: TRBV11-2
d_gene: .
CDR3nt: TGTGCCAGCAGCCTACTGTTCGGGTTGAGTGGTGAGCAGTTCTTC
CDR3aa: CASSLLFGLSGEQFF

j_gene: TRBJ2-3
abundance: .
v_gene: TRBV9
d_gene: .
CDR3nt: TGTGCCAGCAGCGTAGATTCCCCGGGAGCTTCAGATACGCAGTATTTT
CDR3aa: CASSVDSPGASDTQYF

j_gene: TRBJ2-7
abundance: .
v_gene: TRBV7-9
d_gene: .
CDR3nt: TGTGCCAGCAGCCACGGGACGAACGAGCAGTACTTC
CDR3aa: CASSHGTNEQYF

j_gene: TRBJ2-1
abundance: .
v_gene: TRBV5-4
d_gene: TRBD2
CDR3nt: TGTGCCAGCAGCCCAGAGGGGAGGGCTCCTTACAATGAGCAGTTCTTC
CDR3aa: CASSPEGRAPYNEQFF

j_gene: TRBJ2-1
abundance: .
v_gene: TRBV18
d_gene: .
CDR3nt: TGTGCCAGCTCACCGGTCCTGGGGCACTACAATGAGCAGTTCTTC
CDR3aa: CASSPVLGHYNEQFF

j_gene: TRBJ1-2
abundance: once
v_gene: TRBV7-2
d_gene: .
CDR3nt: TGTGCCAGCAGCCCCATAGGGTGGGGGGCCAACTATGGCTACACCTTC
CDR3aa: CASSPIGWGANYGYTF

j_gene: TRBJ2-7
abundance: once
v_gene: TRBV5-1
d_gene: .
CDR3nt: TGCGCCAGCAGCTTGGCAGACAGAAACTACGAGCAGTACTTC
CDR3aa: CASSLADRNYEQYF

j_gene: TRBJ2-7
abundance: .
v_gene: TRBV11-2
d_gene: .
CDR3nt: TGTGCCAGCAGCTTAGCCTACTCTCGCTACGAGCAGTACTTC
CDR3aa: CASSLAYSRYEQYF

j_gene: TRBJ2-5
abundance: once
v_gene: TRBV5-1
d_gene: TRBD1
CDR3nt: TGCGCCAGCAGCTGGAAGGACAGGGGGCGCGGGGAGACCCAGTACTTC
CDR3aa: CASSWKDRGRGETQYF

j_gene: TRBJ2-3
abundance: .
v_gene: TRBV7-9
d_gene: TRBD2
CDR3nt: TGTGCCAGCAGCTCCGCCAGCGGGAGGACCAATACGCAGTATTTT
CDR3aa: CASSSASGRTNTQYF

j_gene: TRBJ2-3
abundance: .
v_gene: TRBV6-1
d_gene: TRBD1
CDR3nt: TGTGCCAGCAGCCTCGACAGGGCAGATACGCAGTATTTT
CDR3aa: CASSLDRADTQYF

j_gene: TRBJ2-7
abundance: .
v_gene: TRBV28
d_gene: .
CDR3nt: TGTGCCAGCAGTTTATTGGAGGGCGAGCAGTACTTC
CDR3aa: CASSLLEGEQYF

j_gene: TRBJ1-4
abundance: .
v_gene: TRBV2
d_gene: .
CDR3nt: TGTGCCAGCAGCGGTCCCAGGGGATCTAATGAAAAACTGTTTTTT
CDR3aa: CASSGPRGSNEKLFF

j_gene: TRBJ2-7
abundance: .
v_gene: TRBV5-1
d_gene: .
CDR3nt: TGCGCCAGCAGCTTGGAAGGGTGGGACTCATCCTACGAGCAGTACTTC
CDR3aa: CASSLEGWDSSYEQYF

j_gene: TRBJ1-1
abundance: .
v_gene: TRBV4-1
d_gene: .
CDR3nt: TGCGCCAGCAGTCATATACCAATTAGGAACACTGAAGCTTTCTTT
CDR3aa: CASSHIPIRNTEAFF

j_gene: TRBJ1-1
abundance: .
v_gene: TRBV5-1
d_gene: .
CDR3nt: TGCGCCAGCAGCCCGGGACAACCGAACACTGAAGCTTTCTTT
CDR3aa: CASSPGQPNTEAFF

j_gene: TRBJ2-7
abundance: .
v_gene: TRBV18
d_gene: .
CDR3nt: TGTGCCAGCTCACCACCGAGTCTGAACGAGCAGTACTTC
CDR3aa: CASSPPSLNEQYF

j_gene: TRBJ2-4
abundance: .
v_gene: TRBV18
d_gene: .
CDR3nt: TGTGCCAGCTCAACGTCGACAGGCCTACTAAACATTCAGTACTTC
CDR3aa: CASSTSTGLLNIQYF

j_gene: TRBJ2-1
abundance: .
v_gene: TRBV5-5
d_gene: TRBD2
CDR3nt: TGTGCCAGCAGCAAGGGACTAGCGGGAGGATCTATAGCCTACAATGAGCAGTTCTTC
CDR3aa: CASSKGLAGGSIAYNEQFF

j_gene: TRBJ2-7
abundance: .
v_gene: TRBV18
d_gene: .
CDR3nt: TGTGCCAGCTCGCTATCCTACGAGCAGTACTTC
CDR3aa: CASSLSYEQYF

j_gene: TRBJ2-5
abundance: .
v_gene: TRBV5-4
d_gene: .
CDR3nt: TGTGCCAGCAGCCAAACCGACCAAGAGACCCAGTACTTC
CDR3aa: CASSQTDQETQYF

j_gene: TRBJ2-7
abundance: .
v_gene: TRBV9
d_gene: TRBD1
CDR3nt: TGTGCCAGCAGCACTGCACAGGGGAACTACGAGCAGTACTTC
CDR3aa: CASSTAQGNYEQYF

j_gene: TRBJ1-4
abundance: .
v_gene: TRBV18
d_gene: TRBD1
CDR3nt: TGTGCCAGCTCATCACGGACAGGGAGTCATGAAAAACTGTTTTTT
CDR3aa: CASSSRTGSHEKLFF

j_gene: TRBJ2-1
abundance: .
v_gene: TRBV7-3
d_gene: TRBD2
CDR3nt: TGTGCCAGCAGCAAAACTAGCGGGAATGATGAGCAGTTCTTC
CDR3aa: CASSKTSGNDEQFF

j_gene: TRBJ2-7
abundance: .
v_gene: TRBV19
d_gene: TRBD2
CDR3nt: TGTGCCAGTAGTAGAAGCGGGAACGGCTACGAGCAGTACTTC
CDR3aa: CASSRSGNGYEQYF

j_gene: TRBJ2-1
abundance: .
v_gene: TRBV5-8
d_gene: TRBD2
CDR3nt: TGTGCCAGCAGCTGGGGACAAGAGAGCGGGAGGCTTTACAATGAGCAGTTCTTC
CDR3aa: CASSWGQESGRLYNEQFF

j_gene: TRBJ2-6
abundance: .
v_gene: TRBV5-4
d_gene: .
CDR3nt: TGTGCCAGCAGCTCCTCAGCGTCTTCTGGGGCCAACGTCCTGACTTTC
CDR3aa: CASSSSASSGANVLTF

j_gene: TRBJ1-1
abundance: .
v_gene: TRBV5-4
d_gene: .
CDR3nt: TGTGCCAGCAGCCGACAGAGCACTGAAGCTTTCTTT
CDR3aa: CASSRQSTEAFF

j_gene: TRBJ2-3
abundance: .
v_gene: TRBV6-5
d_gene: TRBD2
CDR3nt: TGTGCCAGCACCCAGCGGGAGGGAGCAGATACGCAGTATTTT
CDR3aa: CASTQREGADTQYF

j_gene: TRBJ1-3
abundance: .
v_gene: TRBV2
d_gene: .
CDR3nt: TGTGCCAGCAGTGAGGAGAGCTCTGGAAACACCATATATTTT
CDR3aa: CASSEESSGNTIYF

j_gene: TRBJ1-2
abundance: .
v_gene: TRBV19
d_gene: .
CDR3nt: TGTGCCAGTAGTATAGCGGCAGGGATTGGCTACACCTTC
CDR3aa: CASSIAAGIGYTF

j_gene: TRBJ2-5
abundance: .
v_gene: TRBV7-6
d_gene: .
CDR3nt: TGTGCCAGCGACGTCTTGTGGGGGAGCGAGACCCAGTACTTC
CDR3aa: CASDVLWGSETQYF

j_gene: TRBJ1-1
abundance: .
v_gene: TRBV5-4
d_gene: .
CDR3nt: TGTGCCAGCAGCTTCGGTATAGGCCAAGCTGCCCATGAAGCTTTCTTT
CDR3aa: CASSFGIGQAAHEAFF

j_gene: TRBJ1-1
abundance: .
v_gene: TRBV2
d_gene: .
CDR3nt: TGTGCCAGCAGCACCATCCTGGCGTCTGAAGCTTTCTTT
CDR3aa: CASSTILASEAFF

j_gene: TRBJ1-4
abundance: .
v_gene: TRBV28
d_gene: .
CDR3nt: TGTGCCAGCAGCCTTCTTGCAACTAATGAAAAACTGTTTTTT
CDR3aa: CASSLLATNEKLFF

j_gene: TRBJ2-7
abundance: .
v_gene: TRBV19
d_gene: TRBD1
CDR3nt: TGTGCCAGTAGTACCCCGGGACAGGGTTTTGGCGAGCAGTACTTC
CDR3aa: CASSTPGQGFGEQYF

j_gene: TRBJ1-1
abundance: .
v_gene: TRBV18
d_gene: TRBD1
CDR3nt: TGTGCCAGCTCACTTTACGCTACAGGGGAGATCACTGAAGCTTTCTTT
CDR3aa: CASSLYATGEITEAFF

j_gene: TRBJ1-4
abundance: .
v_gene: TRBV6-5
d_gene: .
CDR3nt: TGTGCCAGCAGTTACCTACAGGGCACGAATGAAAAACTGTTTTTT
CDR3aa: CASSYLQGTNEKLFF

j_gene: TRBJ2-1
abundance: .
v_gene: TRBV5-1
d_gene: .
CDR3nt: TGCGCCAGCAGCTTGGGTCCGGGAGTCTCCCACAATGAGCAGTTCTTC
CDR3aa: CASSLGPGVSHNEQFF

j_gene: TRBJ2-5
abundance: .
v_gene: TRBV2
d_gene: .
CDR3nt: TGTGCCAGCAGTCCGGGAGTTTACCAAGAGACCCAGTACTTC
CDR3aa: CASSPGVYQETQYF

j_gene: TRBJ2-7
abundance: .
v_gene: TRBV5-5
d_gene: .
CDR3nt: TGTGCCAGCAGCTTGGAAGGGGCAGTCTACGAGCAGTACTTC
CDR3aa: CASSLEGAVYEQYF

j_gene: TRBJ2-7
abundance: .
v_gene: TRBV18
d_gene: TRBD2
CDR3nt: TGTGCCAGCTCACCAAAGACTAGCGGTTTTTACGAGCAGTACTTC
CDR3aa: CASSPKTSGFYEQYF

j_gene: TRBJ2-5
abundance: .
v_gene: TRBV11-1
d_gene: TRBD1
CDR3nt: TGTGCCAGCAGCATATTTGGTAGGGGGCGTCGGTACTTC
CDR3aa: CASSIFGRGRRYF

j_gene: TRBJ1-1
abundance: .
v_gene: TRBV11-2
d_gene: .
CDR3nt: TGTGCCAGCAGCTCACAGGTGAACACTGAAGCTTTCTTT
CDR3aa: CASSSQVNTEAFF

j_gene: TRBJ2-5
abundance: .
v_gene: TRBV27
d_gene: .
CDR3nt: TGTGCCAGCAGTTTAAAGATCGGTGGTCAGGAGACCCAGTACTTC
CDR3aa: CASSLKIGGQETQYF

j_gene: TRBJ2-2
abundance: .
v_gene: TRBV28
d_gene: .
CDR3nt: TGTGCCACTTACACCGGGGAGCTGTTTTTT
CDR3aa: CATYTGELFF

j_gene: TRBJ2-5
abundance: .
v_gene: TRBV5-1
d_gene: .
CDR3nt: TGCGCCAGCAGCTTGGGTACCTCCCAGGGGTCCCAAGAGACCCAGTACTTC
CDR3aa: CASSLGTSQGSQETQYF